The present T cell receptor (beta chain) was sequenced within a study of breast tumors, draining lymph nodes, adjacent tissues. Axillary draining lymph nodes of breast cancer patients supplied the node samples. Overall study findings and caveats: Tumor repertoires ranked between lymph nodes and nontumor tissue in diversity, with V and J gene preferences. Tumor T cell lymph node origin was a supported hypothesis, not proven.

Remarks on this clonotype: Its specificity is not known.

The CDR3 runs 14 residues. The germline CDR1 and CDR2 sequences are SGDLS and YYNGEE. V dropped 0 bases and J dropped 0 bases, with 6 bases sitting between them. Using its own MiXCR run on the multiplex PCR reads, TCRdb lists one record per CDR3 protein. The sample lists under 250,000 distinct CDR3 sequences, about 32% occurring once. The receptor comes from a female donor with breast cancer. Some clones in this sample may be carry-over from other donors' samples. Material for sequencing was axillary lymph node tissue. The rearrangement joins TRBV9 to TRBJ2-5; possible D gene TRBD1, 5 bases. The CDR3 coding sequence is TGTGCCAGCAGCGTAGTGGACAACCAAGAGACCCAGTACTTC. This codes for CASSVVDNQETQYF.